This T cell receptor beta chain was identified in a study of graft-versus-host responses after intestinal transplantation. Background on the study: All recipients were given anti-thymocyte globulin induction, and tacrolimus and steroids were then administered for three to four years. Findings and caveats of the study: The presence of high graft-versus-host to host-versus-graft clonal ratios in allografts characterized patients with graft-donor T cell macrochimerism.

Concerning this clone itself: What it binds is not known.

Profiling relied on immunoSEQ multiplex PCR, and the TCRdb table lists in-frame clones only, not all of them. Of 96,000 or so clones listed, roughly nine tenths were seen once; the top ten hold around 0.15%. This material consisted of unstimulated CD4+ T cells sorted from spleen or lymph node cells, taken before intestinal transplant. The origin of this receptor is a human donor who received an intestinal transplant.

CDR3 region: CASSDFGNTQYF. DNA of the CDR3: TGTGCCAGCAGTGACTTCGGGAATACGCAGTATTTT. The chain joins TRBV6-5 to TRBJ2-3, with a possible D match to TRBD2 (5 bases). CDR1 and CDR2 from the germline V gene are MNHEY and SVGAGI. The CDR3 has 12 residues. Trimming stripped 5 bases from V and 7 bases from J, with 10 bases between.